The text below deals with one T cell receptor beta chain. The sample is drawn from a study of T cells in localized non-small cell lung cancer. Assay: immunoSEQ multiplex PCR; the TCRdb copy retains only in-frame clones and omits some. This table has 70,000 to 80,000 clones, approximately 90% appearing once. The CDR3 is made up of 16 amino acids. CDR1 and CDR2 (germline): SGHAT, FQNNGV. V lost 0 bases, J lost 2 bases, and 11 bases lay in between. This receptor was identified in a woman aged 35-75 years with stage I squamous cell lung carcinoma. The rearrangement joins TRBV11-2 to TRBJ1-3; no reliable D call. Sequencing used peripheral blood, obtained before any cancer treatment. The CDR3 reads CASSLDRAGTGNTIYF. CDR3 nucleotides: TGTGCCAGCAGCTTAGATCGGGCAGGTACTGGAAACACCATATATTTT.